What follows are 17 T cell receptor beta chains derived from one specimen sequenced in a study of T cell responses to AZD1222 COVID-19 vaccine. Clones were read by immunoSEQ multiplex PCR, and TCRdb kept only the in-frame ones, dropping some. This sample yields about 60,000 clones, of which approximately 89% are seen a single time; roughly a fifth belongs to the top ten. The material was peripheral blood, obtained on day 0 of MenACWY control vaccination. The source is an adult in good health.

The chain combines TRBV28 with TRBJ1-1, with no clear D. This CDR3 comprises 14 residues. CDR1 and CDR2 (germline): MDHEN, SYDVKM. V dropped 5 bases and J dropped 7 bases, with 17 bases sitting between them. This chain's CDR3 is CASSLDLSRDEAFF. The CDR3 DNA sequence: TGTGCCAGCAGTCTGGACCTCTCACGAGATGAAGCTTTCTTT.

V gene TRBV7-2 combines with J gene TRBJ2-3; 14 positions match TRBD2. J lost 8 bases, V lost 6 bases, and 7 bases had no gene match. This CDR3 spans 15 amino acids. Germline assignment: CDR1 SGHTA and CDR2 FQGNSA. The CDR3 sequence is CASSSAGTSGSTQYF. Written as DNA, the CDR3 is TGTGCCAGCAGTTCCGCGGGGACTAGCGGGAGTACGCAGTATTTT. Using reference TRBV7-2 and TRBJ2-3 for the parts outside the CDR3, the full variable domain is GAGVSQSPSNKVTEKGKDVELRCDPISGHTALYWYRQSLGQGLEFLIYFQGNSAPDKSGLPSDRFSAERTGGSVSTLTIQRTQQEDSAVYLCASSSAGTSGSTQYFGPGTRLTVL.

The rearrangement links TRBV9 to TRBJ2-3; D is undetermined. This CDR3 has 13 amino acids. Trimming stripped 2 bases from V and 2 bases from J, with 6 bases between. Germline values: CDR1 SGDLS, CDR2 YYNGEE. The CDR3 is CASSVFYTDTQYF. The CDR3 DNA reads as TGTGCCAGCAGCGTCTTCTACACAGATACGCAGTATTTT.

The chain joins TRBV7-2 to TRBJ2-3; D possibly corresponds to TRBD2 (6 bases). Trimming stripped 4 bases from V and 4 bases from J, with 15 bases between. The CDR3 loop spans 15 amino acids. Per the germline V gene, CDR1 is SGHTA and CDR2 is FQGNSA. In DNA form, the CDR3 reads TGTGCCAGCAGCTCCGCAGGAGGGCAGGCAGATACGCAGTATTTT. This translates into CASSSAGGQADTQYF.

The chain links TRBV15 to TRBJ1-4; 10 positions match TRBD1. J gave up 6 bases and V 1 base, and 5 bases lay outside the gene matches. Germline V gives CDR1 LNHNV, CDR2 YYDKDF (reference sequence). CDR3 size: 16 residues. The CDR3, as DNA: TGTGCCACCAGCAGAGTTTCCGGGACAGGGGATGAAAAACTGTTTTTT. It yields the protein CATSRVSGTGDEKLFF.

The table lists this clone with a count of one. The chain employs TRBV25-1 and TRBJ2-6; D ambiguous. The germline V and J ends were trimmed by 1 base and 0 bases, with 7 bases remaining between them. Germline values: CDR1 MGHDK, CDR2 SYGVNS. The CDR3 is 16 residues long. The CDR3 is CASSESSSSGANVLTF. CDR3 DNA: TGTGCCAGCAGTGAATCGAGTAGCTCTGGGGCCAACGTCCTGACTTTC.

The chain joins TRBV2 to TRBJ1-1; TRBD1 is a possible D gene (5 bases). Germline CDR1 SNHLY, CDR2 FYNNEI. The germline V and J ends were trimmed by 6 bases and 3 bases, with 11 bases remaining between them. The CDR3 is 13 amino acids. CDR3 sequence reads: CASRGQGHTEAFF. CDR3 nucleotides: TGTGCCAGCAGGGGGCAGGGACACACTGAAGCTTTCTTT.

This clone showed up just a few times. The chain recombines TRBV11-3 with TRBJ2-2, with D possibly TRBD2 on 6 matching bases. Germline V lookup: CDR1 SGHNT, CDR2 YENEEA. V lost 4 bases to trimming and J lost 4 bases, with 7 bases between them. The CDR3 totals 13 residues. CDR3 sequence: CASSWGGTGELFF. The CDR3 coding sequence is TGTGCCAGCAGCTGGGGAGGCACCGGGGAGCTGTTTTTT.

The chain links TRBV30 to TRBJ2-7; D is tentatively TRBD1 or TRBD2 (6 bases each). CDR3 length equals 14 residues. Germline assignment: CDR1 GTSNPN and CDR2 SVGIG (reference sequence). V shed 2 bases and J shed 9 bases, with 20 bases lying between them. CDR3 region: CAWSPDSGRGGQYF. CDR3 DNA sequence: TGTGCCTGGAGTCCCGACTCGGGCAGGGGAGGGCAGTACTTC. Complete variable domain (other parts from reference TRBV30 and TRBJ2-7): SQTIHQWPATLVQPVGSPLSLECTVEGTSNPNLYWYRQAAGRGLQLLFYSVGIGQISSEVPQNLSASRPQDRQFILSSKKLLLSDSGFYLCAWSPDSGRGGQYFGPGTRLTVT.

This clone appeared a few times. The CDR3 nucleotides are TGTGCCAGCAGTGACAGGGCTCCGGGCTACACCTTC. This gives the protein CASSDRAPGYTF. The chain links TRBV12-3 or TRBV12-4 to TRBJ1-2, with 7 positions matching TRBD1. The trim removed 5 bases at V and 8 bases at J, leaving 5 bases unmatched. This CDR3 contains 12 residues.

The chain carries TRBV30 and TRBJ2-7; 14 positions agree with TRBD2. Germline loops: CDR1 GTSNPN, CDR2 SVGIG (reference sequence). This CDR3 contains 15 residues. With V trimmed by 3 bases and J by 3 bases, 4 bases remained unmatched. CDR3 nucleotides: TGTGCCTGGAGCCCTGGACTAGCGGGAGGCTACGAGCAGTACTTC. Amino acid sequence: CAWSPGLAGGYEQYF.

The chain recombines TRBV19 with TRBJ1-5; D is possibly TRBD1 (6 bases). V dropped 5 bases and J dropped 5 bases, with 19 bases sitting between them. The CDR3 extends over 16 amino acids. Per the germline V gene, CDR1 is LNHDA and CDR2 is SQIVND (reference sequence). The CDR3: CASSPARGRYHQPQHF. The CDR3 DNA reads TGTGCCAGTAGTCCCGCGAGGGGGAGGTATCATCAGCCCCAGCATTTT.

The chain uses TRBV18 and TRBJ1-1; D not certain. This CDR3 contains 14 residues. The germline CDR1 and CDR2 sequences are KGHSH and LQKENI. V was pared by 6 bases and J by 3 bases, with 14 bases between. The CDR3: CASSLEFSYTEAFF. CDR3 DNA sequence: TGTGCCAGCTCCCTTGAGTTCTCGTACACTGAAGCTTTCTTT. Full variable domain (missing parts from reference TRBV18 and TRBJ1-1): NAGVMQNPRHLVRRRGQEARLRCSPMKGHSHVYWYRQLPEEGLKFMVYLQKENIIDESGMPKERFSAEFPKEGPSILRIQQVVRGDSAAYFCASSLEFSYTEAFFGQGTRLTVV.

CDR3 bases: TGTGCCAGCAGCCCTACCGGACAGGGCCGAAATAATTCACCCCTCCACTTT. It encodes CASSPTGQGRNNSPLHF. The chain combines TRBV4-2 with TRBJ1-6; 8 positions agree with TRBD1. CDR3 size: 17 residues. In germline, CDR1 is LGHNA, CDR2 YNFKEQ. The junction had 10 bases not matched to a gene; V was cut back by 4 bases and J by 5 bases.

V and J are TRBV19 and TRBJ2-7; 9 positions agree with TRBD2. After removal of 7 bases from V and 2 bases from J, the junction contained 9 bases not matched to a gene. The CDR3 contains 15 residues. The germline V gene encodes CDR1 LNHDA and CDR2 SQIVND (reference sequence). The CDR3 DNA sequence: TGTGCCAGTAAGACCCAGACTAGCGGCACCTACGAGCAGTACTTC. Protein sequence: CASKTQTSGTYEQYF.

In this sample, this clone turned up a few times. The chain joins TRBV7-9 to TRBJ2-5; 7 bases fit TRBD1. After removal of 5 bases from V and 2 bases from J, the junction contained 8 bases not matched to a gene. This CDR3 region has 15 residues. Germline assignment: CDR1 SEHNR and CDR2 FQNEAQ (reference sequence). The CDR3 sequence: CASSPRKTGQETQYF. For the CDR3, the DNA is TGTGCCAGCAGCCCACGTAAGACAGGGCAAGAGACCCAGTACTTC.

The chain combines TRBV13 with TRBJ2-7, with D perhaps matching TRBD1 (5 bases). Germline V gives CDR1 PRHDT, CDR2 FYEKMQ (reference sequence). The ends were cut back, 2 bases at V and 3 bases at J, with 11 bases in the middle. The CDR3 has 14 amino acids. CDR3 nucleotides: TGTGCCAGCAGCTTAAGTCCAGGGCGCTACGAGCAGTACTTC. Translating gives CASSLSPGRYEQYF.